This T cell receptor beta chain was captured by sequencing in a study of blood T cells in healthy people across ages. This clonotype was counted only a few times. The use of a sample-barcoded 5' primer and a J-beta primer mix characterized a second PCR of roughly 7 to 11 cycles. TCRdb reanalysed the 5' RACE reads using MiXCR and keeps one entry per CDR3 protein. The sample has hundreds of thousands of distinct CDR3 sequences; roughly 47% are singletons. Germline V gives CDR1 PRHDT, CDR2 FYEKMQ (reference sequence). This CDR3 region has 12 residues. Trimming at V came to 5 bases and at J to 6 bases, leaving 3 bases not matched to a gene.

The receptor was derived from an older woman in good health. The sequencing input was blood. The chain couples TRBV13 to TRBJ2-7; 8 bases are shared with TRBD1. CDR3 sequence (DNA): TGTGCCAGCAGCACGACAGGGGCCGAGCAGTACTTC. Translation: CASSTTGAEQYF.